Given below is one T cell receptor (beta chain) in context. The CDR3 totals 14 residues. J lost 4 bases, V lost 8 bases, and 8 bases had no gene match. Looked up from germline, CDR1 is MNHEY and CDR2 is SVGAGI. Using immunoSEQ multiplex PCR, the repertoire was profiled, and TCRdb retains in-frame clones only, with some absent. In the table there are some 130,000 clones, 89% of which are singletons. The entry originates in a study of T cell responses to AZD1222 COVID-19 vaccine. Sequencing was performed on peripheral blood, taken on day 0 of AZD1222 vaccination. This receptor was obtained from an adult in good health. V gene TRBV6-5 combines with J gene TRBJ1-3; the match to TRBD1 covers 7 bases. The CDR3 here is CASGRRGEGNTIYF. Here the CDR3 DNA reads TGTGCCAGCGGACGCAGGGGGGAAGGAAACACCATATATTTT.